This note documents a single T cell receptor (beta chain) sequence. This entry comes from a study of T-cell reconstitution after alpha-beta-depleted transplantation in children. Unique molecular identifiers were incorporated into the prepared TCRbeta library. TCRdb ran MiXCR on the PCR reads and lists one entry per CDR3 protein. This sample has a few hundred thousand distinct CDR3 sequences, with 9.9% found just once. V shed 1 base, J shed 6 bases, and the junction held 7 bases outside the gene matches. The V gene's germline CDR1 is SGHRS and CDR2 YFSETQ. CDR3 length: 15 residues. The TCR was taken from a human donor who donated a stem cell graft to a child with SCID. The material was PBMCs from the stem cell graft donor, obtained from the stem cell graft. The chain recombines TRBV5-1 with TRBJ1-5; 7 positions agree with TRBD1. CDR3 nucleotides: TGCGCCAGCAGCTTGAGTCCGGACAGGTTTCAGCCCCAGCATTTT. Amino acids: CASSLSPDRFQPQHF.